The clone carrying this T cell receptor beta chain was recorded many times. Its antigen is not identified. With 1 base removed from V and 1 base from J, the gap between germline ends came to 0 bases. The CDR3 sequence is 12 residues long. Per the germline V gene, CDR1 is SEHNR and CDR2 is FQNEAQ (reference sequence). The data belong to a study of T cell repertoires in cytomegalovirus infection. Overall study results and limits: Dominating the ex vivo response were TCR beta clonotypes that were CMV-specific and HLA-C-restricted.

TCRdb fed the reads into MiXCR, producing one record per CDR3 protein. This table holds hundreds of thousands of distinct CDR3 sequences, over 20% found once. This TCR came from a human donor in good health (CMV status not recorded). Some clones in this sample may be carry-over from other donors' samples. The sequenced sample consisted of CD8+ T cells from PBMCs. The gene calls are TRBV7-9 and TRBJ2-3; D is undetermined. The chain's CDR3 is CASSLGTDTQYF. In nucleotides, the CDR3 is TGTGCCAGCAGCTTAGGCACAGATACGCAGTATTTT.